This record looks at one T cell receptor (beta chain) sequence and its context. Its antigen is currently unknown. With V trimmed by 5 bases and J by 5 bases, 12 bases remained unmatched. Germline CDR1 and CDR2: GTSNPN and SVGIG (reference sequence). The CDR3 runs to 15 residues. The sample is drawn from a study of blood T cells in healthy people across ages. For the study at large: Per every two T cells, about one barcoded beta molecule was captured by template switching.

A second PCR, run for roughly 7 to 12 cycles, used a sample-barcoded 5' primer plus a J-beta primer mix. TCRdb called the 5' RACE reads again in MiXCR, with one record for every CDR3 protein. The sample has 500,000 to 700,000 distinct CDR3 sequences, roughly 31% seen once. Broader study findings: Strong correlation existed between TCR beta diversity and naive T cell percentage.

This receptor was obtained from an elderly woman in good health. The source material was blood. The chain couples TRBV30 to TRBJ1-2, with TRBD1 identical over 9 bases. The DNA of the CDR3 is TGTGCCTGGGGAGATGCCGGGACAGGGAAGTATGGCTACACCTTC. This sequence encodes CAWGDAGTGKYGYTF.